This T cell receptor (beta chain) was captured by sequencing in a study of technical replicates of blood from a few donors. The method was immunoSEQ multiplex PCR; TCRdb's version includes in-frame clones alone and lacks a portion of them. The sample consists of around 80,000 clones, roughly 98% of them appearing once. Per germline, CDR1 SGHRS and CDR2 YFSETQ. The V segment lost 4 bases and the J segment 0 bases; nucleotides outside the gene matches: 6. The CDR3 extends over 17 amino acids. This receptor was obtained from a human donor in good health. Sequenced sample: T cells isolated from PBMCs. V gene TRBV5-1 combines with J gene TRBJ2-5; 13 bases line up with TRBD2. CDR3 sequence reads: CASSRGLAGRDQETQYF. CDR3 sequence (DNA): TGCGCCAGCAGCCGGGGACTAGCGGGGCGGGACCAAGAGACCCAGTACTTC. Full variable domain (outside the CDR3, taken from reference TRBV5-1 and TRBJ2-5): KAGVTQTPRYLIKTRGQQVTLSCSPISGHRSVSWYQQTPGQGLQFLFEYFSETQRNKGNFPGRFSGRQFSNSRSEMNVSTLELGDSALYLCASSRGLAGRDQETQYFGPGTRLLVL.